The rows below give T cell receptor beta chains drawn from one sample of a study of a mutant IDH1 vaccine in newly diagnosed glioma. The table came from immunoSEQ multiplex PCR; TCRdb's copy has only in-frame clones and leaves some out. Here the sample spans 45,000 or so clones, around 90% being singletons. What these receptors recognize is not known. This sample comprised PBMCs, obtained from a glioma patient whose treatment included an IDH1 peptide vaccine. Receptors were obtained from a woman in her forties with glioma. CDR3s include the opening cysteine and the closing phenylalanine or tryptophan. D genes are given only for firm matches. Clone size is stated in some rows and not others, as once, few, many or a class when expanded.

V	J	size	D	DNA	CDR3
TRBV2	TRBJ2-2	NA	NA	TGTGCCAGCATTAGGGGAGGGAACACCGGGGAGCTGTTTTTT	CASIRGGNTGELFF
TRBV6-6	TRBJ1-1	NA	NA	TGTGCCAGCACCGGACGTTTGAACACTGAAGCTTTCTTT	CASTGRLNTEAFF
TRBV5-1	TRBJ2-3	NA	TRBD1	TGCGCCAGCAGCTTGGGGACAGGGGGGAGCACAGATACGCAGTATTTT	CASSLGTGGSTDTQYF
TRBV9	TRBJ1-2	NA	NA	TGTGCCAGCAGCGTAGATGCGTATGGCTACACCTTC	CASSVDAYGYTF
TRBV11-2	TRBJ1-1	once	NA	TGTGCCAGCAGATCCGAGCGGCGGGGCCGGAACACTGAAGCTTTCTTT	CASRSERRGRNTEAFF
TRBV27	TRBJ2-2	NA	NA	TGTGCCAGCAGTTTACAGTATAGGATCGGGGAGCTGTTTTTT	CASSLQYRIGELFF
TRBV10-3	TRBJ2-2	NA	TRBD2	TGTGCCATCAGTGAGTCGTCGCGGGAGGGCCGGGCCGGGGAGCTGTTTTTT	CAISESSREGRAGELFF
TRBV2	TRBJ2-3	NA	NA	TGTGCCAGCATTGGCCAGGGTATGGCAGATACGCAGTATTTT	CASIGQGMADTQYF
TRBV30	TRBJ2-3	NA	NA	TGTGCCTGGAACCACAGGGCTGGAGATACGCAGTATTTT	CAWNHRAGDTQYF
TRBV9	TRBJ1-2	NA	NA	TGTGCCAGCACGGCCAGGGCCCTAACCGTCTATGGCTACACCTTC	CASTARALTVYGYTF
TRBV5-1	TRBJ2-2	NA	NA	TGCGCCAGCAGCTTGGCTTCCCGAACCGGGGAGCTGTTTTTT	CASSLASRTGELFF
TRBV4-1	TRBJ1-3	NA	NA	TGCGCCAGCAGCCAAGGACTTGACACCCCCACGGGCGGAAACACCATATATTTT	CASSQGLDTPTGGNTIYF
TRBV9	TRBJ2-2	once	TRBD2	TGTGCCAGCAGCCTAGCGGGACTCCCGAACACCGGGGAGCTGTTTTTT	CASSLAGLPNTGELFF
TRBV19	TRBJ1-5	NA	NA	TGTGCCAGTAGTATTACCAGAGATCAGCCCCAGCATTTT	CASSITRDQPQHF
TRBV6-5	TRBJ2-1	once	NA	TGTGCCAGCAGTTACCTCGGGACCCTCAATGAGCAGTTCTTC	CASSYLGTLNEQFF
TRBV5-5	TRBJ2-3	NA	NA	TGTGCCAGCTACCCCGGTAGCACAGATACGCAGTATTTT	CASYPGSTDTQYF
TRBV4-1	TRBJ2-2	NA	NA	TGCGCCAGCAGCCTCCGGGAGTACACCGGGGAGCTGTTTTTT	CASSLREYTGELFF
TRBV6-4	TRBJ2-3	once	TRBD2	TGTGCCAGCAGTGAGGTAGCGGGGGCGACAGATACGCAGTATTTT	CASSEVAGATDTQYF
TRBV27	TRBJ1-3	NA	NA	TGTGCCAGCAGCCTCCAGGGCTCTGGAAACACCATATATTTT	CASSLQGSGNTIYF
TRBV19	TRBJ2-1	NA	NA	TGTGCCAGTAAGAGACTCGGGACGAACGACAATGAGCAGTTCTTC	CASKRLGTNDNEQFF
TRBV6-6	TRBJ2-7	NA	TRBD1	TGTGCCAGCAGACCCACAGGGGGTGGCCACTACGAGCAGTACTTC	CASRPTGGGHYEQYF
TRBV5-1	TRBJ2-3	NA	NA	TGCGCCAGCAGCTTGAGGCAGAGCACAGATACGCAGTATTTT	CASSLRQSTDTQYF
TRBV5-4	TRBJ2-2	once	TRBD1	TGTGCCACCCAGGGACAGGGGGCAGGAACCGGGGAGCTGTTTTTT	CATQGQGAGTGELFF
TRBV5-4	TRBJ2-7	NA	NA	TGTGCCAGCAGCTTGGCAGCGGGCGGCTTCTACGAGCAGTACTTC	CASSLAAGGFYEQYF
TRBV4-2	TRBJ1-1	NA	NA	TGTGCCAGCAGCCAATTGGACTCAGGGCTCCCTGCTTTCTTT	CASSQLDSGLPAFF
TRBV5-4	TRBJ2-5	NA	TRBD2	TGTGCCAGCAGCCGACGGACTAGCGGGGGAGAGACCCAGTACTTC	CASSRRTSGGETQYF